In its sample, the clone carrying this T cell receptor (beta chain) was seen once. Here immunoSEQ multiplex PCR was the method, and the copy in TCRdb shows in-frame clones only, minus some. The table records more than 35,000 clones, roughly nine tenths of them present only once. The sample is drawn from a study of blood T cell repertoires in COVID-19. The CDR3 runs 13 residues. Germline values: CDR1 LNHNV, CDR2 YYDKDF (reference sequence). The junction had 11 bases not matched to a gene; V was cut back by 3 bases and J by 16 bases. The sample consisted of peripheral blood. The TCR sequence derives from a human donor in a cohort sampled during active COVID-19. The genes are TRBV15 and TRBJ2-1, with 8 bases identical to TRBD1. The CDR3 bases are TGTGCCACCAGCAGGGATGTAGGACAGGGCCCATTCTTC. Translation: CATSRDVGQGPFF.